The 5 T cell receptor beta chains below all came from one sample that was sequenced in a study of T cells after yellow fever vaccination. Using its own MiXCR run on the 5' RACE reads, TCRdb lists one record per CDR3 protein. This table holds 200,000 to 300,000 distinct CDR3 sequences, roughly 3.7% found once. The sample consisted of PBMCs, taken 15 days after the yellow fever booster vaccination. The receptor source for this set is a man between 18 and 29 years old who received the YFV17D yellow fever vaccine.

This clonotype was counted at least ten times. V usage is TRBV7-9 and J usage is TRBJ2-5; 12 positions agree with TRBD2. The CDR3 is 18 residues long. Germline CDR1 reads SEHNR; CDR2 reads FQNEAQ (reference sequence). V gave up 2 bases and J gave up 5 bases; unmatched junction bases: 12. The CDR3 sequence: CASSLFSSSGGAWETQYF. The CDR3 region has the DNA TGTGCCAGCAGCTTATTCTCCTCTAGCGGGGGGGCCTGGGAGACCCAGTACTTC.

J is TRBJ2-1 and V is TRBV10-1, with 7 bases lining up with TRBD2. Losses at the gene ends were 8 bases for V and 0 bases for J; bases not matched to a gene: 4. The length of the CDR3 is 14 residues. The germline V gene has CDR1 WNHNN and CDR2 SYGVQD (reference sequence). CDR3 in DNA: TGCGCCAGCGCCCCGGGGGGCTCCTACAATGAGCAGTTCTTC. Translated: CASAPGGSYNEQFF.

This clonotype was counted at least ten times. V and J are TRBV7-2 and TRBJ2-1; 9 bases agree with TRBD2. The CDR3 contains 17 residues. Losses at the gene ends were 5 bases for V and 2 bases for J; bases not matched to a gene: 10. The germline CDR1 and CDR2 sequences are SGHTA and FQGNSA. The CDR3 DNA reads TGTGCCAGCAGCGGGGGGCTAGCGGGGAACCCCTACAATGAGCAGTTCTTC. Translating gives CASSGGLAGNPYNEQFF.

This clonotype has only a few counts. The rearrangement joins TRBV10-2 to TRBJ1-1; D is possibly TRBD1 (5 bases). V lost 6 bases and J 1 base, leaving 12 bases between the germline ends. This CDR3 has 14 amino acids. Germline V gene sequence: CDR1 WSHSY, CDR2 SAAADI. The CDR3 sequence is CASRRTSTNTEAFF. As DNA, the CDR3 is TGCGCCAGCAGGAGGACATCAACGAACACTGAAGCTTTCTTT.

There are many counts of this clonotype. The chain is built from TRBV3-1 and TRBJ1-2; 7 bases match TRBD1. The CDR3 length is 14 residues. J gave up 6 bases and V 0 bases, and 4 bases lay outside the gene matches. The V gene's germline CDR1 is LGHDT and CDR2 YNNKEL (reference sequence). CDR3 DNA: TGTGCCAGCAGCCAAGAAACCAGGGGGGATGGCTACACCTTC. Encoded protein: CASSQETRGDGYTF.